The T cell receptor beta chain described here comes from a study of T cells in Graves' hyperthyroidism and ophthalmopathy. Lactation, pregnancy, other autoimmune disease or uncontrolled infection led to exclusion of patients. This clonotype was counted a few times. RNA transcripts served as the template for amplifying TCR beta CDR3 regions. RT-PCR in the first round (using the HTBI primer set) targeted the TCR CDR3. TCRdb ran MiXCR on the multiplex PCR reads and lists one entry per CDR3 protein. Seen here are roughly 750,000 distinct CDR3 sequences, roughly 17% observed once, and the top ten hold 8.4%. The CDR3 is 14 amino acids. Germline lookup yields CDR1 SGDLS and CDR2 YYNGEE. V dropped 8 bases and J dropped 0 bases, with 13 bases sitting between them.

The sequence came from a man aged 18 to 29 with Graves' hyperthyroidism. Sequencing was done on a sample of blood. The chain links TRBV9 to TRBJ2-3; TRBD2 might be the D (6 bases). The DNA of the CDR3 is TGTGCCAGTTCTAGCGCGACTAGCACAGATACGCAGTATTTT. Amino acid sequence: CASSSATSTDTQYF.